Below, 20 T cell receptor beta chains from the same sample are listed, as sequenced in a study of blood T cell repertoires in COVID-19. Profiling relied on immunoSEQ multiplex PCR, and the TCRdb table lists in-frame clones only, not all of them. The sample lists 99,000 or so clones; approximately 83% were seen once. What was sequenced was peripheral blood. The origin of the receptors is a woman older than 75 with active or convalescent COVID-19.

The chain uses TRBV5-1 and TRBJ2-2, with a possible D match to TRBD1 (6 bases). Per the germline V gene, CDR1 is SGHRS and CDR2 is YFSETQ. The CDR3 consists of 16 residues. The germline V and J ends were trimmed by 0 bases and 6 bases, with 15 bases remaining between them. CDR3 residues: CASSLVRTGISGELFF. The CDR3 nucleotides read TGCGCCAGCAGCTTGGTAAGAACAGGGATCTCCGGGGAGCTGTTTTTT. The full variable domain, with the rest looked up from reference TRBV5-1 and TRBJ2-2, is KAGVTQTPRYLIKTRGQQVTLSCSPISGHRSVSWYQQTPGQGLQFLFEYFSETQRNKGNFPGRFSGRQFSNSRSEMNVSTLELGDSALYLCASSLVRTGISGELFFGEGSRLTVL.

The rearrangement links TRBV19 to TRBJ1-3; D perhaps matches TRBD1 (5 bases). Trimming removed 5 bases from V and 0 bases from J, with 23 bases in between. Looked up from germline, CDR1 is LNHDA and CDR2 is SQIVND (reference sequence). CDR3 length equals 19 residues. The CDR3 loop is CASSSRTGPRDRSGNTIYF. The CDR3 DNA reads TGTGCCAGTAGTTCTCGCACAGGACCGCGTGACCGCTCTGGAAACACCATATATTTT.

The gene calls are TRBV28 and TRBJ1-2; 7 nucleotides match TRBD1. Germline V lookup: CDR1 MDHEN, CDR2 SYDVKM. The V and J ends lost 6 bases and 4 bases, in that order; junction bases with no gene match: 8. The CDR3 runs to 14 residues. The CDR3 region is CASRYGQVTYGYTF. DNA of the CDR3: TGTGCCAGCAGATACGGACAGGTCACCTATGGCTACACCTTC.

The sample holds one count of this clone. The genes are TRBV9 and TRBJ2-2; weak D call: TRBD1 (6 bases). V was clipped by 2 bases and J by 6 bases, with 14 bases between them. CDR3 size: 15 residues. Germline CDR1 is SGDLS and CDR2 is YYNGEE. The CDR3, as DNA: TGTGCCAGCAGCGTTTACAGGGATATGGCCGGGGAGCTGTTTTTT. This codes for CASSVYRDMAGELFF.

The rearrangement links TRBV27 to TRBJ2-7; D possibly corresponds to TRBD1 (6 bases). Germline V gives CDR1 MNHEY, CDR2 SMNVEV (reference sequence). The CDR3 is 15 amino acids. Trimming took 5 bases from V and 1 from J, leaving 15 bases between them. CDR3 protein: CASSLYRVTSYEQYF. The CDR3 coding sequence is TGTGCCAGCAGTCTGTACAGGGTAACGTCCTACGAGCAGTACTTC.

CDR3 loop: CASRPPGTGKEKLFF. CDR3 in DNA: TGTGCCAGCAGACCTCCCGGGACAGGGAAGGAAAAACTGTTTTTT. The genes are TRBV4-2 and TRBJ1-4, with TRBD1 matching over 9 bases. The junction had 10 bases not matched to a gene; V was cut back by 6 bases and J by 8 bases. The CDR3 length is 15 residues. Germline values: CDR1 LGHNA, CDR2 YNFKEQ.

This clone was recorded once. This rearrangement joins TRBV28 to TRBJ1-5; 8 bases line up with TRBD1. Per germline, CDR1 MDHEN and CDR2 SYDVKM. The length of the CDR3 is 16 residues. V lost 1 base to trimming and J lost 2 bases; unmatched junction nucleotides: 4. CDR3 amino acids: CASSLFPTGGNQPQHF. The DNA of the CDR3 is TGTGCCAGCAGTTTATTCCCGACAGGGGGCAATCAGCCCCAGCATTTT.

The V call is TRBV19, the J call TRBJ1-5, with a weak D call TRBD1 (6 bases). Per the germline V gene, CDR1 is LNHDA and CDR2 is SQIVND (reference sequence). The CDR3 loop spans 18 amino acids. V was trimmed by 2 bases and J by 8 bases, leaving 25 bases between them. The CDR3 sequence is CASSIQGNWPGLMEPQHF. CDR3 coding DNA: TGTGCCAGTAGTATACAGGGGAATTGGCCAGGCCTCATGGAGCCCCAGCATTTT.

The chain has TRBV7-9 and TRBJ2-5; no clear D gene. Trimming pared 5 bases from V and 0 bases from J, leaving 13 bases between. The germline gives CDR1 SEHNR, CDR2 FQNEAQ (reference sequence). This CDR3 is 15 amino acids long. DNA for the CDR3: TGTGCCAGCAGCCCCCTTACTTCGTACCAAGAGACCCAGTACTTC. As protein: CASSPLTSYQETQYF. The variable domain in full, completed from reference TRBV7-9 and TRBJ2-5, reads DTGVSQNPRHKITKRGQNVTFRCDPISEHNRLYWYRQTLGQGPEFLTYFQNEAQLEKSRLLSDRFSAERPKGSFSTLEIQRTEQGDSAMYLCASSPLTSYQETQYFGPGTRLLVL.

This clone was detected a few times. This rearrangement joins TRBV30 to TRBJ1-4; D is perhaps TRBD1 (6 bases). Looked up from germline, CDR1 is GTSNPN and CDR2 is SVGIG (reference sequence). The CDR3 totals 14 residues. V was trimmed by 4 bases and J by 0 bases, leaving 9 bases between them. CDR3 amino acids: CAWNRAATNEKLFF. DNA for the CDR3: TGTGCCTGGAACAGGGCTGCAACTAATGAAAAACTGTTTTTT.

The table lists this clone with a count of one. V is TRBV28 and J is TRBJ1-5, with 7 bases identical to TRBD1. The CDR3 has 14 amino acids. Trimming at V came to 7 bases and at J to 3 bases, leaving 6 bases not matched to a gene. The germline gives CDR1 MDHEN, CDR2 SYDVKM. CDR3 nucleotide sequence: TGTGCCAGCAAACTTGGGACAGACAATCAGCCCCAGCATTTT. Translation: CASKLGTDNQPQHF.

This clone was observed a single time. The chain employs TRBV3-1 (or the pseudogene TRBV3-2) and TRBJ2-1, with D perhaps TRBD2 (5 bases). Germline CDR1 LGHDT, CDR2 YNNKEL (reference sequence). This CDR3 comprises 17 residues. Trimming left V 2 bases short and J 0 bases short, with 14 bases between. The CDR3: CASSQPGSAFSYNEQFF. The CDR3 DNA reads TGTGCCAGCAGCCAACCGGGGTCGGCATTCTCCTACAATGAGCAGTTCTTC.

This chain links TRBV19 with TRBJ2-3, with D tentatively TRBD2 (5 bases). This CDR3 has 11 amino acids. V lost 5 bases to trimming and J lost 8 bases, with 8 bases between them. Germline V gene sequence: CDR1 LNHDA, CDR2 SQIVND (reference sequence). CDR3 nucleotide sequence: TGTGCCAGTAGTGCGGGCGGTACGCAGTATTTT. Protein product: CASSAGGTQYF.

J is TRBJ2-7 and V is TRBV3-1 (or the pseudogene TRBV3-2); possibly TRBD1 for D (6 bases). V was trimmed by 3 bases and J by 6 bases, leaving 9 bases between them. Germline V lookup: CDR1 LGHDT, CDR2 YNNKEL (reference sequence). The CDR3 runs to 12 residues. This CDR3 reads CASSHRGSEQYF. The CDR3 nucleotides read TGTGCCAGCAGCCACAGGGGTTCCGAGCAGTACTTC.

J is TRBJ1-2 and V is TRBV7-8; possible D gene TRBD1, 6 bases. CDR1 is SGHVS and CDR2 is FQNEAQ in the germline V gene. V dropped 8 bases and J dropped 8 bases, with 15 bases sitting between them. The CDR3 has 12 amino acids. The CDR3 DNA is TGTGCCAGCCAGGTGGGGGCAGGGGGCTACACCTTC. Protein sequence: CASQVGAGGYTF.

This chain connects TRBV7-2 to TRBJ1-1; 7 nucleotides line up with TRBD1. Germline V gives CDR1 SGHTA, CDR2 FQGNSA. The CDR3 covers 15 residues. V shed 3 bases, J shed 3 bases, and the junction held 7 bases outside the gene matches. The CDR3 spells CASSFPTRGHTEAFF. The CDR3 region has the DNA TGTGCCAGCAGCTTCCCGACGAGGGGGCACACTGAAGCTTTCTTT.

The CDR3: CASSIDGRSGNTIYF. CDR3 nucleotides: TGTGCCAGTAGTATAGATGGGCGCTCTGGAAACACCATATATTTT. The V gene is TRBV19, the J gene TRBJ1-3; D gene unclear. V lost 0 bases to trimming and J lost 0 bases, with 6 bases between them. This CDR3 region has 15 residues. CDR1 is LNHDA, CDR2 SQIVND, per germline (reference sequence).

The rearrangement links TRBV7-8 to TRBJ1-5, with no clear D. The V end was cut by 1 base, the J end by 5 bases, with 6 bases between. CDR1 SGHVS and CDR2 FQNEAQ come from the germline V gene. The CDR3 is 13 residues long. The CDR3 coding sequence is TGTGCCAGCAGCTTAGATCGGGATCAGCCCCAGCATTTT. Translated: CASSLDRDQPQHF.

The chain's CDR3 is CASSVVPDTSGGVYF. CDR3 nucleotides: TGTGCCAGCAGCGTAGTGCCTGATACTAGCGGGGGCGTGTATTTT. The rearrangement uses TRBV9 and TRBJ2-3; 11 bases line up with TRBD2. CDR1 and CDR2 (germline): SGDLS, YYNGEE. Unmatched junction bases numbered 11, after V lost 0 bases and J lost 14 bases. This CDR3 comprises 15 residues.

This clone turned up a few times. The V call is TRBV19, the J call TRBJ2-5, with a tentative D call TRBD1 (6 bases). The CDR3 runs 13 residues. V lost 4 bases and J 5 bases, leaving 11 bases between the germline ends. CDR1 LNHDA and CDR2 SQIVND come from the germline V gene (reference sequence). The CDR3 here is CASSRGPRETQYF. The CDR3, as DNA: TGTGCCAGTAGTAGGGGGCCCAGGGAGACCCAGTACTTC.